The clone carrying this T cell receptor beta chain was found a few times. The data belong to a study of blood T cell repertoires in COVID-19. The data were produced by immunoSEQ multiplex PCR, yet TCRdb's version contains in-frame clones alone and is incomplete. The sample lists about 170,000 clones; over 75% were seen once. The source of this sequence is a man in his sixties who had recovered from COVID-19. Sequences were obtained from peripheral blood.

CDR3 residues: CASSPAGRARWGYTF. Here the CDR3 DNA reads TGTGCCAGCAGCCCGGCGGGTAGGGCCCGCTGGGGCTACACCTTC. This rearrangement joins TRBV12-1 to TRBJ1-2. TRBV12-1 is a pseudogene. This CDR3 spans 15 amino acids.